The entry that follows covers one TCR beta chain sequence. The antigen is not known. The CDR3 consists of 17 residues. Germline assignment: CDR1 SGHTA and CDR2 FQGTGA. Trimming took 1 base from V and 0 from J, leaving 13 bases between them. 60 Vbeta and 13 Jbeta primers were used in PCR. TCRdb's table, derived via immunoSEQ multiplex PCR, lists solely in-frame clones and lacks some. The sample consists of some 170,000 clones, about 69% of them appearing once. The record originates from a study of cytomegalovirus exposure and HLA in healthy donors. Overall study findings and caveats: Several of the most significant clusters appeared linked to common viral pathogens, based on a later analysis. In a later analysis, 17,000 or so TCR beta sequences were associated with HLA alleles at 0.05 false discovery rate. Most observed TCR sequences were rare, whereas some public TCRs were detected in many donors. Relative to equally common others, HLA-associated TCR beta chains showed greater clonal expansion in a later analysis.

Sequenced: PBMCs. V is TRBV7-3 and J is TRBJ1-3; D is unclear. The source of this sequence is a male donor in good health and CMV-seronegative. CDR3: CASSLKSSTGSGNTIYF. The CDR3 DNA reads TGTGCCAGCAGCTTAAAATCCTCGACGGGCTCTGGAAACACCATATATTTT.